Following are 27 T cell receptor beta chains from one sample sequenced in a study of type 1 and type 2 diabetes patients listed by TCRdb under 2016. The sample was run on an Illumina MiSeq. Genomic DNA from sorted T cell subsets was used as template for TCRbeta CDR3 amplification. The TCRbeta CDR3 region was amplified by multiplex PCR using 30 forward and 13 reverse primers. In-frame beta chains were kept once TCRdb had trimmed the public reads at Q25 with fastp and called clones with MiXCR. Rows are combined by CDR3 protein, so each entry shows the most common genes and DNA. In all, the sample holds about 250,000 distinct CDR3 sequences, and 40% to 50% of those were seen once. 12% to 15% of the sample lies in the top ten. Sequenced sample: peripheral blood mononuclear cells (PBMCs). The receptors come from a man in his late teens or twenties with type 2 diabetes.

The chain uses TRBV13 and TRBJ1-1; a weak D match, TRBD1 (5 bases). The CDR3 loop spans 13 amino acids. Trimming removed 6 bases from V and 5 bases from J, with 13 bases in between. CDR1 and CDR2 from the germline V gene are PRHDT and FYEKMQ (reference sequence). CDR3 residues: CASSSSGLTEAFF. CDR3 nucleotide sequence: TGTGCCAGCAGTTCGTCAGGGTTGACTGAAGCTTTCTTT.

This chain uses TRBV24-1 with TRBJ2-2, with D possibly matching TRBD1 (5 bases). The length of the CDR3 is 18 residues. Germline CDR1 and CDR2: KGHDR and SFDVKD. The V end was cut by 3 bases, the J end by 0 bases, with 16 bases between. The CDR3 is CATSDPVHVGPNTGELFF. In DNA form, the CDR3 reads TGTGCCACCAGTGATCCGGTTCATGTGGGGCCGAACACCGGGGAGCTGTTTTTT.

J is TRBJ1-2 and V is TRBV4-3; D is perhaps TRBD1 (6 bases). Between the trimmed V and J ends, which lost 0 bases and 2 bases, there was a span of 7 bases. The CDR3 runs to 14 residues. Germline V gives CDR1 LGHNA, CDR2 YSLEER. The CDR3 region is CASSQDQGNYGYTF. CDR3 nucleotides: TGCGCCAGCAGCCAAGATCAGGGGAACTATGGCTACACCTTC.

The chain recombines TRBV19 with TRBJ2-2; 9 bases fit TRBD1. After removal of 6 bases from V and 3 bases from J, the junction contained 5 bases not matched to a gene. This CDR3 spans 15 amino acids. CDR1 is LNHDA and CDR2 is SQIVND in the germline V gene (reference sequence). CDR3 bases: TGTGCCAGTAGAAGGACAGGGGTCGACACCGGGGAGCTGTTTTTT. This codes for CASRRTGVDTGELFF.

This clonotype occurred many times. The CDR3 loop is CATSDRRGGYTF. CDR3 DNA: TGTGCCACCAGTGATCGTAGAGGTGGCTACACCTTC. The rearrangement links TRBV24-1 to TRBJ1-2; D remains unclear. The CDR3 spans 12 residues. The V and J ends lost 3 bases and 7 bases respectively, with 8 bases between them. CDR1 is KGHDR, CDR2 SFDVKD, per germline.

The V call is TRBV15, the J call TRBJ1-5, with D unclear. The CDR3 has 12 residues. The ends were cut back, 6 bases at V and 7 bases at J, with 10 bases in the middle. CDR1 is LNHNV and CDR2 is YYDKDF in the germline V gene (reference sequence). CDR3 in amino acids: CATSVGNQPQHF. The CDR3, as DNA: TGTGCCACCAGTGTAGGGAACCAGCCCCAGCATTTT.

This clonotype was detected only a few times. Relative to the germline gene, one junction end is altered; a read error may explain this. This chain uses TRBV25-1 with TRBJ2-3; 8 bases are shared with TRBD2. The V gene's germline CDR1 is MGHDK and CDR2 SYGVNS. The CDR3 runs to 14 residues. The CDR3 spells CASSESGSRDTQYF. The CDR3 DNA reads TGTGCCAGCAGTGAAAGCGGGAGCAGAGATACGCAGTATTTT.

The chain is built from TRBV20-1 and TRBJ2-7; 11 nucleotides line up with TRBD2. J lost 0 bases, V lost 6 bases, and 16 bases had no gene match. The CDR3 is made up of 18 amino acids. Germline V gives CDR1 DFQATT, CDR2 SNEGSKA (reference sequence). CDR3 region: CSASKGLAGGLSSYEQYF. The CDR3 region has the DNA TGCAGTGCCTCTAAGGGGCTAGCGGGGGGTCTGAGCTCCTACGAGCAGTACTTC.

This clonotype has just a few counts. V is TRBV11-2 and J is TRBJ2-7; maybe TRBD2 (6 bases). Germline V gives CDR1 SGHAT, CDR2 FQNNGV. Trimming left V 1 base short and J 6 bases short, with 7 bases between. The CDR3 covers 12 residues. As DNA, the CDR3 is TGTGCCAGCAGCTTAGGGGAGGCCGAGCAGTACTTC. Residues: CASSLGEAEQYF.

The V call is TRBV30, the J call TRBJ1-2; 7 bases agree with TRBD1. The junction had 18 bases not matched to a gene; V was cut back by 3 bases and J by 8 bases. There are 16 residues in the CDR3. Germline V gene lookup returns CDR1 GTSNPN and CDR2 SVGIG (reference sequence). The CDR3 sequence: CAWRTHYGKGAGGYTF. The CDR3 coding sequence is TGTGCCTGGAGAACCCACTACGGAAAGGGGGCGGGCGGCTACACCTTC.

This clonotype has just a few counts. V usage is TRBV19 and J usage is TRBJ1-6, with D uncertain. The CDR3 loop spans 15 amino acids. Germline lookup yields CDR1 LNHDA and CDR2 SQIVND (reference sequence). Trimming shortened V by 8 bases and J by 0 bases, and 11 bases separated the two germline ends. The CDR3 region has the DNA TGTGCCAGTGCGGACGGGAGCTCCTATAATTCACCCCTCCACTTT. This encodes CASADGSSYNSPLHF.

This clonotype appeared a few times. V is TRBV6-2 or TRBV6-3 and J is TRBJ1-2, with 10 bases identical to TRBD1. Germline V gene lookup returns CDR1 MNHEY and CDR2 SVGEGT. The V gene end was trimmed by 6 bases and the J gene end by 8 bases; junction bases not matched to a gene: 18. The CDR3 runs to 17 residues. The CDR3 DNA reads TGTGCCAGCAGCGCTCCGCTGGGACAGGGGCCTTTTAGGGGCTACACCTTC. Protein: CASSAPLGQGPFRGYTF.

The CDR3 region is CASIRASGADEQFF. Here the CDR3 DNA reads TGTGCCAGCATCCGGGCGAGTGGGGCCGATGAGCAGTTCTTC. The V call is TRBV27, the J call TRBJ2-5, with D perhaps TRBD1 (5 bases). The J call is in doubt because the DNA end fits TRBJ2-1 better. The CDR3 contains 14 residues. Germline V CDR1 and CDR2: MNHEY, SMNVEV (reference sequence).

This rearrangement joins TRBV7-8 to TRBJ2-7; D call uncertain. The germline gives CDR1 SGHVS, CDR2 FQNEAQ. Trimming left V 5 bases short and J 6 bases short, with 8 bases between. CDR3 length equals 11 residues. CDR3 loop: CASSPAAEQYF. DNA for the CDR3: TGTGCCAGCAGCCCCGCGGCCGAGCAGTACTTC.

J is TRBJ1-2 and V is TRBV20-1, with D possibly being TRBD1 (5 bases). The germline V gene has CDR1 DFQATT and CDR2 SNEGSKA (reference sequence). The CDR3 consists of 12 residues. The V end was cut by 3 bases, the J end by 7 bases, with 12 bases between. This chain's CDR3 is CSARTDEGGYTF. The DNA of the CDR3 is TGCAGTGCTAGGACAGATGAAGGTGGCTACACCTTC.

V and J are TRBV6-5 and TRBJ2-7, with 7 bases that match TRBD1. The CDR3 runs to 15 residues. Germline CDR1 reads MNHEY; CDR2 reads SVGAGI. Trimming removed 0 bases from V and 0 bases from J; junction bases left unmatched: 2. CDR3 amino acids: CASSYSRDSSYEQYF. The CDR3 DNA reads TGTGCCAGCAGTTACTCGAGGGACAGCTCCTACGAGCAGTACTTC.

This sequence joins TRBV25-1 and TRBJ1-2; D is unclear. V was pared by 6 bases and J by 4 bases, with 9 bases between. The CDR3 consists of 12 residues. The germline V gene encodes CDR1 MGHDK and CDR2 SYGVNS. The CDR3 region is CASSRTSYGYTF. DNA for the CDR3: TGTGCCAGCAGCCGGACTTCCTATGGCTACACCTTC.

This rearrangement joins TRBV10-1 to TRBJ2-2, with 10 nucleotides matching TRBD1. The V gene end was trimmed by 5 bases and the J gene end by 1 base; junction bases not matched to a gene: 4. The CDR3 consists of 16 residues. The germline V gene encodes CDR1 WNHNN and CDR2 SYGVQD (reference sequence). CDR3 protein: CASSRQGAGNTGELFF. CDR3 nucleotide sequence: TGCGCCAGCAGTAGACAGGGGGCAGGGAACACCGGGGAGCTGTTTTTT.

This chain links TRBV6-6 with TRBJ2-7; 10 positions match TRBD1. The germline gives CDR1 MNHNY, CDR2 SVGAGI (reference sequence). V shed 4 bases and J 2 bases; nucleotides not matched to a gene: 5. CDR3 size: 15 residues. CDR3 protein: CASSLPGQGTYEQYF. The DNA of the CDR3 is TGTGCCAGCAGTTTGCCGGGACAGGGGACCTACGAGCAGTACTTC.

V and J are TRBV6-2 or TRBV6-3 and TRBJ2-1; 8 bases are shared with TRBD1. Germline CDR1 is MNHEY and CDR2 is SVGEGT. With V trimmed by 6 bases and J by 4 bases, 11 bases remained unmatched. The CDR3 length is 16 residues. In nucleotides, the CDR3 is TGTGCCAGCAGGCCCTGGGACAGGCGGACTTACAATGAGCAGTTCTTC. It yields the protein CASRPWDRRTYNEQFF.

The chain couples TRBV12-3 or TRBV12-4 to TRBJ1-2; 7 bases fit TRBD1. The CDR3 covers 16 residues. V shed 1 base and J 5 bases; nucleotides not matched to a gene: 10. The DNA of the CDR3 is TGTGCCAGCAGTTTAGTTCCGGCAGGGGGTGAATATGGCTACACCTTC. Amino acids: CASSLVPAGGEYGYTF.

Details on this clonotype: This sequence may be a read error, since a much larger clone differs from it by one base. This rearrangement joins TRBV2 to TRBJ2-5, with 7 bases that match TRBD1. The CDR3 length is 16 residues. Germline loops: CDR1 SNHLY, CDR2 FYNNEI. CDR3 sequence: CASRGDRHKGQGTQYF. CDR3 coding DNA: TGTGCCAGCAGGGGGGACAGACACAAGGGGCAAGGGACCCAGTACTTC. The full variable domain, its missing parts supplied by reference TRBV2 and TRBJ2-5, is EPEVTQTPSHQVTQMGQEVILRCVPISNHLYFYWYRQILGQKVEFLVSFYNNEISEKSEIFDDQFSVERPDGSNFTLKIRSTKLEDSAMYFCASRGDRHKGQGTQYFGPGTRLLVL.

The chain employs TRBV12-3 or TRBV12-4 and TRBJ1-1; tentatively, D is TRBD1 (6 bases). Trimming stripped 3 bases from V and 7 bases from J, with 12 bases between. This CDR3 is built from 13 residues. The CDR3 DNA follows: TGTGCCAGCAGTTTTCGGGGGCGGAGTGAAGCTTTCTTT. Amino acid sequence: CASSFRGRSEAFF.

This clonotype was counted a few times. V gene TRBV6-5 combines with J gene TRBJ1-1; D uncertain. Trimming pared 10 bases from V and 1 base from J, leaving 7 bases between. The CDR3 length is 11 residues. Germline V CDR1 and CDR2: MNHEY, SVGAGI. This CDR3 is CATGPNTEAFF. The CDR3 nucleotides are TGTGCCACCGGTCCGAACACTGAAGCTTTCTTT.

This clonotype was counted ten times or more. The V and J genes are TRBV19 and TRBJ1-1; no definite D call. V was trimmed by 5 bases and J by 5 bases, leaving 12 bases between them. The germline V gene encodes CDR1 LNHDA and CDR2 SQIVND (reference sequence). The CDR3 covers 13 residues. The CDR3 protein is CASSPGGWTEAFF. The CDR3 DNA follows: TGTGCCAGTAGTCCGGGAGGATGGACTGAAGCTTTCTTT. Complete variable domain (other parts from reference TRBV19 and TRBJ1-1): DGGITQSPKYLFRKEGQNVTLSCEQNLNHDAMYWYRQDPGQGLRLIYYSQIVNDFQKGDIAEGYSVSREKKESFPLTVTSAQKNPTAFYLCASSPGGWTEAFFGQGTRLTVV.

As to this clonotype: Its ends do not fully match the called genes, so a read error is possible. This chain links TRBV10-3 with TRBJ2-7; D is uncertain. In germline, CDR1 is ENHRY, CDR2 SYGVKD. The CDR3 is 12 amino acids. Here the CDR3 reads CAISGPNYEQYF. The CDR3 DNA reads as TGTGCCATCAGTGGACCTAACTACGAACAGTACTTC.

V usage is TRBV2 and J usage is TRBJ2-3; D is ambiguous. Trimming cost V 5 bases and J 3 bases, with 12 bases left between them. This CDR3 region has 14 residues. Germline CDR1 reads SNHLY; CDR2 reads FYNNEI. CDR3 sequence: CASSFDSRTDTQYF. The CDR3 nucleotides are TGTGCCAGCAGTTTCGACTCACGGACAGATACGCAGTATTTT. The full variable domain, with the rest looked up from reference TRBV2 and TRBJ2-3, is EPEVTQTPSHQVTQMGQEVILRCVPISNHLYFYWYRQILGQKVEFLVSFYNNEISEKSEIFDDQFSVERPDGSNFTLKIRSTKLEDSAMYFCASSFDSRTDTQYFGPGTRLTVL.